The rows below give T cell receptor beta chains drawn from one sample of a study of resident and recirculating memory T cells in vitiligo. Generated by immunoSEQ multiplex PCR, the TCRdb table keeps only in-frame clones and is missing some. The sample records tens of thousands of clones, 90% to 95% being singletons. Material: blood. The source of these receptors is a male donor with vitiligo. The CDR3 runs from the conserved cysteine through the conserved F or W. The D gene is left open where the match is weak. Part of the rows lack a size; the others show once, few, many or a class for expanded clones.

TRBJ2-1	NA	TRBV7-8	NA	CASRDYYNEQFF	TGTGCCAGCAGGGACTATTACAATGAGCAGTTCTTC
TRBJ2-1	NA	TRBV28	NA	CASSSLGTLLYNEQFF	TGTGCCAGCAGTTCCCTCGGGACACTCCTTTACAATGAGCAGTTCTTC
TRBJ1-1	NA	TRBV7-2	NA	CASSLRGRDYEGVTEAFF	TGTGCCAGCAGCCTCAGGGGCCGGGACTACGAGGGGGTCACTGAAGCTTTCTTT
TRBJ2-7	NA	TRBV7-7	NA	CASSLAPGDEQYF	TGTGCTAGCAGCTTAGCGCCGGGGGACGAGCAGTACTTC
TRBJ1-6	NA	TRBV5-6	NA	CARERGHNSPLHF	TGTGCCAGAGAACGGGGTCATAATTCACCCCTCCACTTT
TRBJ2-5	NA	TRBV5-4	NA	CASSRAPGVLETQYF	TGTGCCAGCAGCAGGGCCCCGGGGGTACTGGAGACCCAGTACTTC
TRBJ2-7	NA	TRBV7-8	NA	CASSLAPLGDYEQYF	TGTGCCAGCAGCTTAGCCCCGTTAGGAGACTACGAGCAGTACTTC
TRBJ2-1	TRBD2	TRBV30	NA	CGWGLAGGLDEQFF	TGTGGATGGGGGCTAGCGGGGGGGCTTGATGAGCAGTTCTTC
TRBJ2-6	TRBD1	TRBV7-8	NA	CASSTALGTGAHGANVLTF	TGTGCCAGCAGCACAGCGCTGGGGACAGGGGCTCATGGGGCCAACGTCCTGACTTTC
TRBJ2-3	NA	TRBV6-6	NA	CASSYPRDTQYF	TGTGCCAGCAGTTATCCCAGAGATACGCAGTATTTT
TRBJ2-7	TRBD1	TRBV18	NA	CASSRTGEGYEQYF	TGTGCCAGCTCCCGGACAGGGGAGGGCTACGAGCAGTACTTC
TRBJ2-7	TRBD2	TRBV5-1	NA	CASSVTSGAYYEQYF	TGCGCCAGCAGCGTGACTAGCGGGGCTTATTACGAGCAGTACTTC
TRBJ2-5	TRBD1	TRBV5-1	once	CASSAGTGFVQETQYF	TGCGCCAGCAGCGCCGGGACAGGGTTTGTACAAGAGACCCAGTACTTC
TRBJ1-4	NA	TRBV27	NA	CASSRGNEKLFF	TGTGCCAGCAGCCGGGGGAACGAAAAACTGTTTTTT
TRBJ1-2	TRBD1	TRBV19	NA	CASRLDRGYGYTF	TGTGCCAGCCGACTGGACAGGGGCTATGGCTACACCTTC
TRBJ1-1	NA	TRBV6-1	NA	CATSVDTANTEAFF	TGTGCCACCTCGGTAGATACAGCGAACACTGAAGCTTTCTTT
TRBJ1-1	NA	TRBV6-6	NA	CASSYPSQGSTEAFF	TGTGCCAGCAGTTACCCTTCCCAGGGAAGCACTGAAGCTTTCTTT
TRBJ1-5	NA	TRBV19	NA	CASSGGGPSNQPQHF	TGTGCCAGTAGTGGCGGGGGTCCGAGCAATCAGCCCCAGCATTTT
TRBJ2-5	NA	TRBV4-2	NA	CASSQEEGGGSETQYF	TGTGCCAGCAGCCAAGAGGAAGGGGGGGGCAGCGAGACCCAGTACTTC
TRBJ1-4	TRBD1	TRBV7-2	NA	CASSLGGGNEKLFF	TGTGCCAGCAGCCTAGGGGGCGGCAATGAAAAACTGTTTTTT
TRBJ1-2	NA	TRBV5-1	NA	CASNPQTTGHGYTF	TGCGCCAGCAACCCACAGACGACAGGCCATGGCTACACCTTC
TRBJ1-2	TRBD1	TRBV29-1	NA	CSVERTGGVGYGYTF	TGCAGCGTTGAAAGGACAGGGGGCGTTGGCTATGGCTACACCTTC
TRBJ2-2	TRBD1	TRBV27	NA	CASRLRTGTTGELFF	TGTGCCAGCAGACTTAGGACAGGGACCACCGGGGAGCTGTTTTTT
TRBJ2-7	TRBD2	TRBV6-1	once	CASRKTSGGAYEQYF	TGTGCCAGCAGGAAGACTAGCGGGGGGGCCTACGAGCAGTACTTC
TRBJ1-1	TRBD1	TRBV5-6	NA	CASSLQGGMNTEAFF	TGTGCCAGCAGCTTGCAGGGGGGCATGAACACTGAAGCTTTCTTT
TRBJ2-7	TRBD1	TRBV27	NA	CASSLGQGAYEQYF	TGTGCCAGCAGTTTAGGACAGGGGGCCTACGAGCAGTACTTC
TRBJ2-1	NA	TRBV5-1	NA	CASSPGTSNSNEQFF	TGCGCCAGCAGCCCTGGTACTAGCAATAGCAATGAGCAGTTCTTC
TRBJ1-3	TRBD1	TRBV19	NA	CASSRRDRDEFGNTIYF	TGTGCCAGTAGTAGACGGGACAGGGATGAATTCGGAAACACCATATATTTT
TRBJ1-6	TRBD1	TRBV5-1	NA	CASSPINGTGRNSPLHF	TGCGCCAGCAGCCCTATTAATGGGACAGGGCGTAATTCACCCCTCCACTTT
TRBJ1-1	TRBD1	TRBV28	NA	CASSFRDRDTEAFF	TGTGCCAGCAGTTTTCGGGACAGGGACACTGAAGCTTTCTTT
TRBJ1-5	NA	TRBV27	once	CASSPWSPNQPQHF	TGTGCCAGCAGCCCATGGAGTCCTAATCAGCCCCAGCATTTT
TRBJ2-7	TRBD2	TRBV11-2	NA	CASSLDRGGSSYEQYF	TGTGCCAGCAGCTTAGATCGGGGCGGGAGCTCCTACGAGCAGTACTTC
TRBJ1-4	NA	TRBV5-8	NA	CASSLSNEKLFF	TGTGCCAGCAGCTTGTCAAATGAAAAACTGTTTTTT
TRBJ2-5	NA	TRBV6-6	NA	CASSSITTQETQYF	TGTGCCAGCAGTTCGATAACGACTCAAGAGACCCAGTACTTC
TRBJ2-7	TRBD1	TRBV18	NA	CASSRDRGYEQYF	TGTGCCAGCTCCCGTGACAGGGGCTACGAGCAGTACTTC
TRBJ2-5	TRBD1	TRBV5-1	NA	CASSLVGDRGGETQYF	TGCGCCAGCAGCTTGGTGGGGGACAGGGGAGGAGAGACCCAGTACTTC
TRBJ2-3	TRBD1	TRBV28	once	CASSGYGTGSTDTQYF	TGTGCCAGCAGTGGGTACGGGACAGGGAGCACAGATACGCAGTATTTT
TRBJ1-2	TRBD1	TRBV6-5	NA	CASQEGGRGSNGYTF	TGTGCCAGCCAAGAAGGAGGCAGGGGGAGTAATGGCTACACCTTC
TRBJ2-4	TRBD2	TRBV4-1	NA	CASSQFTGGGFKNIQYF	TGCGCCAGCAGCCAATTCACGGGGGGGGGCTTCAAAAACATTCAGTACTTC
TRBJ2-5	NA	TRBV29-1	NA	CSVQGTGETQYF	TGCAGCGTGCAGGGTACCGGTGAGACCCAGTACTTC
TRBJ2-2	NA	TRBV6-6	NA	CASSYSPTATGELFF	TGTGCCAGCAGTTACTCCCCTACTGCCACCGGGGAGCTGTTTTTT
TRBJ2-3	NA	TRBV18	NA	CASSAGTDTQYF	TGTGCCAGCTCAGCAGGCACAGATACGCAGTATTTT
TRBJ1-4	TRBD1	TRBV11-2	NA	CASSLGDRGRGNEKLFF	TGTGCCAGCAGCTTGGGGGACAGGGGGCGAGGTAATGAAAAACTGTTTTTT
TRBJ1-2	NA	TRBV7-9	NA	CASSLGGSYGYTF	TGTGCCAGCAGCTTAGGCGGCAGCTATGGCTACACCTTC
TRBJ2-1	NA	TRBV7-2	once	CASSLEAGLDEQFF	TGTGCCAGCAGTTTGGAGGCAGGTCTAGATGAGCAGTTCTTC
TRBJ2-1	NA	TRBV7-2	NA	CASSPPSDEQFF	TGTGCCAGCAGCCCCCCTAGCGATGAGCAGTTCTTC
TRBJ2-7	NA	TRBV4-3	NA	CATPGDLDPYEQYF	TGCGCCACCCCGGGGGATCTTGATCCCTACGAGCAGTACTTC
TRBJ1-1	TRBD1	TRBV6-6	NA	CASSYGTGRTEAFF	TGTGCCAGCAGTTACGGGACAGGGCGGACTGAAGCTTTCTTT
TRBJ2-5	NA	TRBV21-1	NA	CASPLGRGLGETQYF	TGTGCCAGCCCCCTAGGGAGGGGTTTAGGAGAGACCCAGTACTTC
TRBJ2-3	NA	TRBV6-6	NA	CASSYREVSTDTQYF	TGTGCCAGCAGTTATAGAGAGGTTAGCACAGATACGCAGTATTTT
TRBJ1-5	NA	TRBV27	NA	CASSLSEGQPQHF	TGTGCCAGCAGTTTATCGGAGGGGCAGCCCCAGCATTTT
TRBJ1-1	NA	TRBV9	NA	CASSPFVEYTEAFF	TGTGCCAGCAGCCCCTTCGTGGAGTACACTGAAGCTTTCTTT
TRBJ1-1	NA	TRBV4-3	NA	CASSQEGRMNTEAFF	TGCGCCAGCAGCCAAGAGGGCAGGATGAACACTGAAGCTTTCTTT
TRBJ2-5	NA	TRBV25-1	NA	CASSELRQSQETQYF	TGTGCCAGCAGTGAATTAAGACAGAGCCAAGAGACCCAGTACTTC